This T cell receptor (beta chain) was retrieved from a study of shared clonotypes between healthy human individuals. Overall study findings and caveats: Relative to their counterparts shared across all four donors, non-shared clonotypes exhibited diminished generation probabilities.

As regards this clone: What it binds is unknown.

Sequencing was performed with immunoSEQ multiplex PCR; in TCRdb, only in-frame clones are kept and a portion is missing. Counted here are over a million clones, about 80% occurring once; the ten biggest clones make up around 0.61%. The CDR3 has 14 amino acids. Germline loops: CDR1 MDHEN, CDR2 SYDVKM. V gave up 5 bases and J gave up 7 bases, with 15 bases separating them. The sequence came from a man aged 18 to 29 in good health. Some clones in this sample may be carry-over from other donors' samples. This rearrangement joins TRBV28 to TRBJ1-5, with D possibly TRBD1 on 6 matching bases. The specimen sequenced was memory CD4+ T cells from PBMCs. As for subset: CD45RA-negative fraction. The CDR3 here is CASSPPRGRQPQHF. The CDR3 bases are TGTGCCAGCAGTCCCCCCAGGGGCCGGCAGCCCCAGCATTTT.